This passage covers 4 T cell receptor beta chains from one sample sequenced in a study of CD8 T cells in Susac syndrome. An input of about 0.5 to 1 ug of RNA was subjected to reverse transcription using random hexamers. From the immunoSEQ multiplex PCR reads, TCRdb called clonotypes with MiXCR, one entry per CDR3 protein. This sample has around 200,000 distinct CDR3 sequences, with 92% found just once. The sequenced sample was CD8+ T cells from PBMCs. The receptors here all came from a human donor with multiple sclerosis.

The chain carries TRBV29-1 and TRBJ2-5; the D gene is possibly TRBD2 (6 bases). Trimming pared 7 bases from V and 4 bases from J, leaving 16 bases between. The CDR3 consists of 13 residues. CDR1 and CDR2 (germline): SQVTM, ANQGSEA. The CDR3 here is CSADGGEGETQYF. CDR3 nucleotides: TGCAGCGCCGACGGGGGAGAAGGAGAGACCCAGTACTTC. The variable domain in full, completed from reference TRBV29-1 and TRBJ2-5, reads SAVISQKPSRDICQRGTSLTIQCQVDSQVTMMFWYRQQPGQSLTLIATANQGSEATYESGFVIDKFPISRPNLTFSTLTVSNMSPEDSSIYLCSADGGEGETQYFGPGTRLLVL.

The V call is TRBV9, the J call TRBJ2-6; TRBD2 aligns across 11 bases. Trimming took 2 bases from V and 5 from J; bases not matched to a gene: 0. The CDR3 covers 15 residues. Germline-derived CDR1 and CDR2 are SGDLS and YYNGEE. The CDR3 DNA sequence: TGTGCCAGCAGCGTGACTAGCGGGAGGGCCAACGTCCTGACTTTC. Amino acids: CASSVTSGRANVLTF.

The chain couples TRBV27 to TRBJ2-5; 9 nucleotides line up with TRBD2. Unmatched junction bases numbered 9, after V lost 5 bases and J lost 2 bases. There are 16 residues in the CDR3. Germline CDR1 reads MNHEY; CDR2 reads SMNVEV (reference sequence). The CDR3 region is CASSAPASGKQETQYF. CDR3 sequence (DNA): TGTGCCAGCAGTGCCCCGGCTAGCGGGAAACAAGAGACCCAGTACTTC.

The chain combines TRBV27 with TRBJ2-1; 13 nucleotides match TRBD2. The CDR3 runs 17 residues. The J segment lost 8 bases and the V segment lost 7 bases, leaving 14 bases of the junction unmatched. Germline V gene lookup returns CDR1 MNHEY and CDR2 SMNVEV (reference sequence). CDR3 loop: CASTRTSGSWGEDEQFF. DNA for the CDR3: TGTGCCAGCACCCGGACTAGCGGGAGCTGGGGAGAGGATGAGCAGTTCTTC.